This T cell receptor beta chain was sequenced in a study of T cell repertoires in cytomegalovirus infection. Study-level information: Public TCR beta signatures were indicative of both CMV infection and a matching HLA type. Regarding the study as a whole: The ex vivo response was dominated by HLA-C-restricted CMV-specific TCR beta clonotypes.

On this clonotype: What it recognizes is unknown.

CDR1 and CDR2 from the germline V gene are SQVTM and ANQGSEA. The CDR3 has 14 residues. The V and J ends lost 6 bases and 3 bases, in that order; junction bases with no gene match: 11. TCRdb reanalysed the reads using MiXCR and keeps one entry per CDR3 protein. This sample has hundreds of thousands of distinct CDR3 sequences; less than 40% occur once, and the top ten carry 11% to 15%. The starting material was cultured CD8+ T cells from PBMCs, obtained from culture after CMV antigen stimulation. The origin of this receptor is a human donor in good health (CMV status not recorded). Some clones in this sample may be carry-over from other donors' samples. This chain uses TRBV29-1 with TRBJ2-7; 7 nucleotides match TRBD1. CDR3 region: CSVESTGTDYEQYF. In DNA form, the CDR3 reads TGCAGCGTGGAGTCCACCGGGACAGACTACGAGCAGTACTTC.